This T cell receptor beta chain originates from a study of response to subunit inactivated influenza vaccine. Germline V gene data show CDR1 as SGHRS and CDR2 as YFSETQ. The CDR3 has 15 amino acids. V dropped 4 bases and J dropped 1 base, with 13 bases sitting between them. MiXCR, run by TCRdb on the RT-PCR reads, gives a single entry per CDR3 protein. Here the sample spans fewer than 550,000 distinct CDR3 sequences, 25% being singletons. Regarding the study as a whole: T cells newly recruited by each seasonal influenza vaccination are few, the authors suggested.

A note on this clonotype: The antigen remains unidentified.

Sample: CD4+ T cells sorted from PBMCs, taken 4 to 6 days after vaccination. The chain links TRBV5-1 to TRBJ2-3; D is undetermined. This clonotype originated in a man aged 50-59 years who received an inactivated influenza vaccine. As DNA, the CDR3 is TGCGCCAGCAGCACCAGTAGCCCGGGCACAGATACGCAGTATTTT. Translated: CASSTSSPGTDTQYF.